The 32 T cell receptor beta chains presented below share a single source sample, sequenced in a study of cytomegalovirus exposure and HLA in healthy donors. The primer mix had 60 Vbeta and 13 Jbeta primers. Using immunoSEQ multiplex PCR, the repertoire was profiled, and TCRdb retains in-frame clones only, with some absent. The sample lists around 170,000 clones, more than 60% occurring once. Sample: PBMCs. These receptors all stem from a man between 18 and 29 years old in good health and CMV-seronegative.

The chain combines TRBV30 with TRBJ2-3; possibly TRBD1 for D (5 bases). The CDR3 is made up of 13 amino acids. V was pared by 0 bases and J by 1 base, with 5 bases between. The germline V gene encodes CDR1 GTSNPN and CDR2 SVGIG (reference sequence). The CDR3 loop is CAWSVQGTDTQYF. CDR3 coding DNA: TGTGCCTGGAGTGTACAGGGCACAGATACGCAGTATTTT.

This clone appeared a few times. The chain uses TRBV25-1 and TRBJ2-3, with D unresolved. Between the trimmed V and J ends, which lost 8 bases and 1 base, there was a span of 7 bases. Germline-derived CDR1 and CDR2 are MGHDK and SYGVNS. The CDR3 covers 12 residues. This CDR3 is CASGLRTDTQYF. The CDR3 DNA follows: TGTGCCAGCGGGCTCCGCACAGATACGCAGTATTTT.

The gene calls are TRBV11-2 and TRBJ1-2; weak D call: TRBD1 (6 bases). Trimming pared 3 bases from V and 8 bases from J, leaving 13 bases between. Per germline, CDR1 SGHAT and CDR2 FQNNGV. The CDR3 runs 13 residues. Here the CDR3 reads CASSFGPQGGYTF. The CDR3 bases are TGTGCCAGCAGCTTCGGCCCTCAGGGGGGCTACACCTTC.

The V and J genes are TRBV7-2 and TRBJ2-3, with 14 bases aligning to TRBD2. The V and J ends lost 5 bases and 6 bases, in that order; junction bases with no gene match: 10. CDR1 and CDR2 (germline): SGHTA, FQGNSA. The CDR3 contains 17 residues. The CDR3, as DNA: TGTGCCAGCAGCCCCCGACTAGCGGGGGGGGCTTGGGATACGCAGTATTTT. This sequence encodes CASSPRLAGGAWDTQYF.

This clone has only one observation. The same CDR3 arises from other DNA sequences in this sample as well. This rearrangement joins TRBV2 to TRBJ1-2, with TRBD1 matching 9 bases. Germline V CDR1 and CDR2: SNHLY, FYNNEI. Trimming cost V 5 bases and J 2 bases; bases outside gene matches: 6. The CDR3 is made up of 15 amino acids. CDR3 nucleotide sequence: TGTGCCAGCAGTTTACAGGGGGCCCGCAACTATGGCTACACCTTC. Its translation: CASSLQGARNYGYTF.

J is TRBJ2-1 and V is TRBV7-2, with TRBD1 as a possible D gene (6 bases). CDR1 is SGHTA, CDR2 FQGNSA, per germline. The CDR3 has 15 amino acids. V was cut by 3 bases and J by 6 bases, with 15 bases left in between. The CDR3 loop is CASSFSGLGGNEQFF. In nucleotides, the CDR3 is TGTGCCAGCAGCTTTTCCGGGCTAGGGGGCAATGAGCAGTTCTTC. The full variable domain, its missing parts supplied by reference TRBV7-2 and TRBJ2-1, is GAGVSQSPSNKVTEKGKDVELRCDPISGHTALYWYRQSLGQGLEFLIYFQGNSAPDKSGLPSDRFSAERTGGSVSTLTIQRTQQEDSAVYLCASSFSGLGGNEQFFGPGTRLTVL.

This chain joins TRBV29-1 and TRBJ2-3, with 12 bases matching TRBD2. Germline V gene lookup returns CDR1 SQVTM and CDR2 ANQGSEA. There are 17 residues in the CDR3. Unmatched junction bases numbered 9, after V lost 4 bases and J lost 1 base. The CDR3 nucleotides are TGCAGCGTTGCTAGCGGGAGGGCCTACCTCGGCACAGATACGCAGTATTTT. Its translation: CSVASGRAYLGTDTQYF.

This clone was counted a single time. V is TRBV29-1 and J is TRBJ2-5; 13 bases map to TRBD2. The CDR3 totals 17 residues. Germline V gene data show CDR1 as SQVTM and CDR2 as ANQGSEA. With 4 bases clipped from V and 2 bases from J, the junction kept 10 bases outside the gene matches. CDR3 sequence (DNA): TGCAGCGTTGCTTTGACTAGCGGGGGGCCTGCTCAAGAGACCCAGTACTTC. Translation: CSVALTSGGPAQETQYF.

CDR3 sequence reads: CAWRVDRGFQNTEAFF. The CDR3 DNA reads TGTGCCTGGAGAGTGGACAGGGGGTTCCAGAACACTGAAGCTTTCTTT. The rearrangement links TRBV30 to TRBJ1-1; 10 bases map to TRBD1. The germline V gene has CDR1 GTSNPN and CDR2 SVGIG (reference sequence). CDR3 length: 16 amino acids. Trimming took 3 bases from V and 1 from J; bases not matched to a gene: 8.

The chain joins TRBV7-2 to TRBJ2-7; 10 bases are shared with TRBD2. The CDR3 length is 17 residues. CDR1 is SGHTA and CDR2 is FQGNSA in the germline V gene. Trimming at V came to 5 bases and at J to 4 bases, leaving 14 bases not matched to a gene. The CDR3 sequence is CASSVPSGLAGAYEQYF. The CDR3 region has the DNA TGTGCCAGCAGCGTACCCTCAGGTCTAGCGGGAGCTTACGAGCAGTACTTC.

The chain joins TRBV30 to TRBJ2-2, with a weak D call TRBD2 (6 bases). The CDR3 is 15 residues long. Trimming took off 1 base at V and 2 bases at J, with 11 bases between the two ends. Germline-derived CDR1 and CDR2 are GTSNPN and SVGIG (reference sequence). CDR3 sequence reads: CAWSDRGLNTGELFF. The CDR3 nucleotides read TGTGCCTGGAGTGACCGAGGACTAAACACCGGGGAGCTGTTTTTT.

This clone was counted a single time. The gene calls are TRBV18 and TRBJ2-7; TRBD1 aligns across 11 bases. This CDR3 spans 15 amino acids. In germline, CDR1 is KGHSH, CDR2 LQKENI. Trimming removed 6 bases from V and 3 bases from J; junction bases left unmatched: 7. CDR3 residues: CASSLDRGLNYEQYF. Written as DNA, the CDR3 is TGTGCCAGCTCCCTGGACAGGGGGCTGAACTACGAGCAGTACTTC.

The chain recombines TRBV6-1 with TRBJ2-3; D call uncertain. Germline V gene lookup returns CDR1 MNHNS and CDR2 SASEGT. This CDR3 contains 13 residues. V was clipped by 5 bases and J by 1 base, with 7 bases between them. The CDR3 DNA sequence: TGTGCCAGCAGTCCCAGGCGCACAGATACGCAGTATTTT. Encoded protein: CASSPRRTDTQYF.

The chain combines TRBV6-5 with TRBJ2-3; D unresolved. Trimming pared 4 bases from V and 0 bases from J, leaving 11 bases between. Germline values: CDR1 MNHEY, CDR2 SVGAGI. The CDR3 has 15 amino acids. CDR3 sequence reads: CASSSRRDSTDTQYF. For the CDR3, the DNA is TGTGCCAGCAGTTCGAGAAGAGATAGCACAGATACGCAGTATTTT.

The chain couples TRBV5-5 to TRBJ2-7, with D unresolved. CDR3 length equals 12 residues. V lost 0 bases and J 4 bases, leaving 5 bases between the germline ends. CDR1 SGHKS and CDR2 YYEKEE come from the germline V gene (reference sequence). The CDR3 bases are TGTGCCAGCAGCTTGGCCCCTTACGAGCAGTACTTC. Translating it yields CASSLAPYEQYF.

This clone appeared a few times. The chain uses TRBV13 and TRBJ1-4, with a possible D match to TRBD1 (5 bases). The CDR3 is 15 amino acids. V dropped 5 bases and J dropped 3 bases, with 13 bases sitting between them. Germline V gene data show CDR1 as PRHDT and CDR2 as FYEKMQ (reference sequence). The CDR3 bases are TGTGCCAGCAGCGTCCAGGGCGGATCTAATGAAAAACTGTTTTTT. The encoded protein is CASSVQGGSNEKLFF.

The chain employs TRBV5-1 and TRBJ2-1; a weak D match, TRBD2 (6 bases). The CDR3 length is 15 residues. The germline V gene has CDR1 SGHRS and CDR2 YFSETQ. V dropped 5 bases and J dropped 1 base, with 13 bases sitting between them. In nucleotides, the CDR3 is TGCGCCAGCAGGGCGGTAGCGGCGTCCTACAATGAGCAGTTCTTC. Its protein is CASRAVAASYNEQFF.

This chain joins TRBV30 and TRBJ1-2; D gene ambiguous. Trimming left V 3 bases short and J 8 bases short, with 13 bases between. The CDR3 is 12 residues long. The germline gives CDR1 GTSNPN, CDR2 SVGIG (reference sequence). As DNA, the CDR3 is TGTGCCTGGAGCGGAGGTGGGAGAGGCTACACCTTC. Its translation is CAWSGGGRGYTF.

The chain combines TRBV7-2 with TRBJ2-5; D is ambiguous. The J call is doubtful: the DNA matches TRBJ2-7 better. The CDR3 length is 11 residues. Germline values: CDR1 SGHTA, CDR2 FQGNSA. The CDR3, as DNA: TGTGCCAGCAGCTCCGGGTCCGAGCAGTACTTC. This codes for CASSSGSEQYF.

The J gene is TRBJ2-1, the V gene TRBV2, with D maybe TRBD1 (6 bases). The CDR3 runs to 15 residues. Deletions cut 2 bases from V and 2 bases from J, with 10 bases between. Germline CDR1 and CDR2: SNHLY and FYNNEI. CDR3 region: CASSERDTPYNEQFF. In nucleotides, the CDR3 is TGTGCCAGCAGTGAACGGGACACACCCTACAATGAGCAGTTCTTC.

The chain employs TRBV5-6 and TRBJ2-3; 8 bases agree with TRBD2. The CDR3 runs 15 residues. Germline CDR1 SGHDT, CDR2 YYEEEE. V lost 0 bases and J lost 2; bases outside the gene matches: 2. This chain's CDR3 is CASSLVAGNTDTQYF. CDR3 coding DNA: TGTGCCAGCAGCTTGGTAGCGGGGAACACAGATACGCAGTATTTT. Filled out from reference TRBV5-6 and TRBJ2-3, the complete variable domain reads DAGVTQSPTHLIKTRGQQVTLRCSPKSGHDTVSWYQQALGQGPQFIFQYYEEEERQRGNFPDRFSGHQFPNYSSELNVNALLLGDSALYLCASSLVAGNTDTQYFGPGTRLTVL.

The rearrangement joins TRBV4-3 to TRBJ1-6; no clear D gene. The CDR3 length is 13 residues. The V end was cut by 0 bases, the J end by 13 bases, with 10 bases between. Germline V gives CDR1 LGHNA, CDR2 YSLEER. The CDR3 bases are TGCGCCAGCAGCCAAGAAAGGGAGGTCCCCCTCCACTTT. Protein sequence: CASSQEREVPLHF.

CDR3 bases: TGTGCCAGCTCACCGCCGGTGACAGTCTACGAGCAGTACTTC. Translated: CASSPPVTVYEQYF. The J gene is TRBJ2-7, the V gene TRBV18; D may be TRBD1 (5 bases). Per germline, CDR1 KGHSH and CDR2 LQKENI. Deletions cut 3 bases from V and 3 bases from J, with 12 bases between. The CDR3 has 14 amino acids.

The chain joins TRBV27 to TRBJ2-1; 7 bases line up with TRBD2. The V gene end was trimmed by 0 bases and the J gene end by 3 bases; junction bases not matched to a gene: 2. CDR1 MNHEY and CDR2 SMNVEV come from the germline V gene (reference sequence). The CDR3 contains 15 residues. The CDR3 is CASSLSGGNYNEQFF. The CDR3 nucleotides read TGTGCCAGCAGTTTATCCGGGGGGAACTACAATGAGCAGTTCTTC.

V is TRBV10-1 and J is TRBJ1-5, with D unresolved. Germline lookup yields CDR1 WNHNN and CDR2 SYGVQD (reference sequence). The CDR3 has 12 residues. Between the trimmed V and J ends, which lost 5 bases and 6 bases, there was a span of 8 bases. CDR3 in amino acids: CASSSGCQPQHF. Here the CDR3 DNA reads TGCGCCAGCAGTTCGGGGTGTCAGCCCCAGCATTTT.

In DNA form, the CDR3 reads TGTGCCAGCAGCTTAGCTAGGACAGGGAACACTGAAGCTTTCTTT. Residues: CASSLARTGNTEAFF. This rearrangement joins TRBV7-8 to TRBJ1-1; 7 bases agree with TRBD1. Trimming removed 0 bases from V and 1 base from J; junction bases left unmatched: 2. The CDR3 has 15 residues. Germline V gene data show CDR1 as SGHVS and CDR2 as FQNEAQ.

The rearrangement uses TRBV5-1 and TRBJ2-5, with 8 bases aligning to TRBD1. The CDR3 has 15 amino acids. Losses at the gene ends were 3 bases for V and 5 bases for J; bases not matched to a gene: 9. Germline-derived CDR1 and CDR2 are SGHRS and YFSETQ. For the CDR3, the DNA is TGCGCCAGCAGCTCTACCCTGACAGGGGTGGAGACCCAGTACTTC. Encoded protein: CASSSTLTGVETQYF.

The V and J genes are TRBV11-2 and TRBJ2-7, with a weak D call TRBD2 (6 bases). The CDR3 is made up of 19 amino acids. The germline V gene has CDR1 SGHAT and CDR2 FQNNGV. Trimming removed 5 bases from V and 1 base from J, with 27 bases in between. The CDR3 sequence is CASSPREYTDSRISYEQYF. The CDR3 region has the DNA TGTGCCAGCAGCCCGCGGGAATATACGGACTCCCGGATTTCCTACGAGCAGTACTTC.

This clone showed up just a few times. This chain connects TRBV13 to TRBJ2-7, with TRBD2 matching 8 bases. Per germline, CDR1 PRHDT and CDR2 FYEKMQ (reference sequence). The CDR3 totals 16 residues. V shed 0 bases and J 2 bases; nucleotides not matched to a gene: 6. The CDR3 nucleotides read TGTGCCAGCAGCTTAGGCGATGGCGGGGGGACCTACGAGCAGTACTTC. This codes for CASSLGDGGGTYEQYF. The full variable domain, its missing parts supplied by reference TRBV13 and TRBJ2-7, is AAGVIQSPRHLIKEKRETATLKCYPIPRHDTVYWYQQGPGQDPQFLISFYEKMQSDKGSIPDRFSAQQFSDYHSELNMSSLELGDSALYFCASSLGDGGGTYEQYFGPGTRLTVT.

The gene calls are TRBV7-9 and TRBJ2-3, with D possibly being TRBD2 (5 bases). CDR1 is SEHNR, CDR2 FQNEAQ, per germline (reference sequence). Trimming pared 5 bases from V and 7 bases from J, leaving 13 bases between. The CDR3 contains 13 residues. CDR3 loop: CASSTGPGNTQYF. The CDR3, as DNA: TGTGCCAGCAGCACCGGCCCGGGGAATACGCAGTATTTT.

J is TRBJ2-2 and V is TRBV4-2; tentative D call: TRBD2 (7 bases). Trimming removed 1 base at V and 0 bases at J, with 15 bases between. Germline lookup yields CDR1 LGHNA and CDR2 YNFKEQ. This CDR3 has 18 amino acids. This CDR3 reads CASSQGWEGGSNTGELFF. The CDR3 DNA is TGTGCCAGCAGCCAAGGGTGGGAGGGGGGTTCGAACACCGGGGAGCTGTTTTTT.

In its sample, this clone was seen once. This chain connects TRBV6-6 to TRBJ2-1; 7 nucleotides agree with TRBD2. Per germline, CDR1 MNHNY and CDR2 SVGAGI (reference sequence). The CDR3 sequence is 16 residues long. Trimming cost V 6 bases and J 0 bases; bases outside gene matches: 8. CDR3 residues: CASSKSGDFSYNEQFF. The CDR3 nucleotides read TGTGCCAGCAGCAAAAGCGGGGACTTCTCCTACAATGAGCAGTTCTTC.